A selection of T cell receptor beta chains follows, all from one sample in a study of OX40 agonist ivuxolimab in advanced cancers. Assay used: immunoSEQ multiplex PCR; TCRdb lists only in-frame clones, some missing. The sample holds approximately 34,000 clones, approximately 80% seen once. Sample: CD4+ or CD8+ T cells sorted from blood, taken in a trial of the OX40 agonist ivuxolimab. Source of these receptors: an adult with an advanced solid tumor such as melanoma, head and neck, liver or kidney cancer. Each CDR3 is given with its conserved first and last residue. D genes are given only for firm matches. Clone size is shown for a subset of rows, as once, few, many or a class of expanded clone.

v_call: TRBV5-5
j_call: TRBJ1-2
clone_size: -
d_call: -
cdr3_nt: TGTGCCAGCAGTTACGGACAGTATGGCTACACCTTC
cdr3_aa: CASSYGQYGYTF

v_call: TRBV11-2
j_call: TRBJ1-5
clone_size: -
d_call: -
cdr3_nt: TGTGCCAGCAGCTTAACAGTAAATAGCAATCAGCCCCAGCATTTT
cdr3_aa: CASSLTVNSNQPQHF

v_call: TRBV9
j_call: TRBJ2-7
clone_size: -
d_call: -
cdr3_nt: TGTGCCAGCAGCGTAGGGGCAGACCACTCCTACGAGCAGTACTTC
cdr3_aa: CASSVGADHSYEQYF

v_call: TRBV4-1
j_call: TRBJ1-5
clone_size: -
d_call: -
cdr3_nt: TGCGCCAGCAGCCCCACCCCGCGTAGCAATCAGCCCCAGCATTTT
cdr3_aa: CASSPTPRSNQPQHF

v_call: TRBV5-6
j_call: TRBJ1-2
clone_size: -
d_call: -
cdr3_nt: TGTGCCAGCCTTACCGGGGGAGAGTCACTCTATGGCTACACCTTC
cdr3_aa: CASLTGGESLYGYTF

v_call: TRBV7-9
j_call: TRBJ2-3
clone_size: -
d_call: -
cdr3_nt: TGTGCCAGCAGCTTAAGTTCTCCGCCTGTTTGGTATTTT
cdr3_aa: CASSLSSPPVWYF

v_call: TRBV11-2
j_call: TRBJ1-1
clone_size: -
d_call: TRBD1
cdr3_nt: TGTGCCAGCAGCTCATCCGGGACAGGGTGGGGCACTGAAGCTTTCTTT
cdr3_aa: CASSSSGTGWGTEAFF

v_call: TRBV5-8
j_call: TRBJ1-2
clone_size: -
d_call: TRBD1
cdr3_nt: TGTGCCAGCAGCCAAACACAGGGGTTGGGATATGGCTACACCTTC
cdr3_aa: CASSQTQGLGYGYTF

v_call: TRBV19
j_call: TRBJ1-2
clone_size: -
d_call: TRBD1
cdr3_nt: TGTGCCAGTAGTATAGCCCCGGGACAGGGGCTCTATGGCTACACCTTC
cdr3_aa: CASSIAPGQGLYGYTF

v_call: TRBV28
j_call: TRBJ2-7
clone_size: -
d_call: TRBD1
cdr3_nt: TGTGCCAGCAGTTTCCCGGACAGGGTAAGGTCTTCGCAGTACTTC
cdr3_aa: CASSFPDRVRSSQYF

v_call: TRBV10-3
j_call: TRBJ2-3
clone_size: -
d_call: -
cdr3_nt: TGTGCCATCAGTAAGGGACTGACAGATACGCAGTATTTT
cdr3_aa: CAISKGLTDTQYF

v_call: TRBV9
j_call: TRBJ2-5
clone_size: -
d_call: TRBD2
cdr3_nt: TGTGCCAGCAGCGCCACCGGGACTAGCGGAGAGACCCAGTACTTC
cdr3_aa: CASSATGTSGETQYF

v_call: TRBV2
j_call: TRBJ2-7
clone_size: -
d_call: -
cdr3_nt: TGTGCCAGCAGTGAAGCAGGGTTCGAGCAGTACTTC
cdr3_aa: CASSEAGFEQYF

v_call: TRBV18
j_call: TRBJ1-2
clone_size: few
d_call: TRBD1
cdr3_nt: TGTGCCAGCTCACCGGGACAGGCCAACTATGGCTACACCTTC
cdr3_aa: CASSPGQANYGYTF

v_call: TRBV19
j_call: TRBJ1-1
clone_size: -
d_call: TRBD1
cdr3_nt: TGTGCCAGTAACACAAGGACAGGGGGCAGGGTCTGGGACATGAACACTGAAGCTTTCTTT
cdr3_aa: CASNTRTGGRVWDMNTEAFF

v_call: TRBV7-2
j_call: TRBJ2-7
clone_size: -
d_call: -
cdr3_nt: TGTGCCAGCAGCTTTTCCTACGGCTACGAGCAGTACTTC
cdr3_aa: CASSFSYGYEQYF

v_call: TRBV18
j_call: TRBJ1-5
clone_size: -
d_call: -
cdr3_nt: TGTGCCAGCTCTGAGGGTCCAGGACAGCCCCAGCATTTT
cdr3_aa: CASSEGPGQPQHF

v_call: TRBV6-6
j_call: TRBJ1-5
clone_size: few
d_call: TRBD1
cdr3_nt: TGTGCCAGCACCTCCTCCGGGGACAGACCCAATCAGCCCCAGCATTTT
cdr3_aa: CASTSSGDRPNQPQHF

v_call: TRBV28
j_call: TRBJ2-6
clone_size: -
d_call: -
cdr3_nt: TGTGCCAGCAGAGAAGGACAGAGACACCGCTCTGGGGCCAACGTCCTGACTTTC
cdr3_aa: CASREGQRHRSGANVLTF

v_call: TRBV5-8
j_call: TRBJ2-7
clone_size: -
d_call: -
cdr3_nt: TGTGCCAGCAGCTTGGATCAGAGGTCCTACGAGCAGTACTTC
cdr3_aa: CASSLDQRSYEQYF

v_call: TRBV19
j_call: TRBJ1-4
clone_size: -
d_call: -
cdr3_nt: TGTGCCAGTAGTCCGACTCTCGGGGGATCGAGTGAAAAACTGTTTTTT
cdr3_aa: CASSPTLGGSSEKLFF

v_call: TRBV5-1
j_call: TRBJ2-1
clone_size: -
d_call: -
cdr3_nt: TGCGCCAGCAGCTTGGCTGCGGAGTACAATGAGCAGTTCTTC
cdr3_aa: CASSLAAEYNEQFF

v_call: TRBV5-1
j_call: TRBJ2-1
clone_size: -
d_call: TRBD1
cdr3_nt: TGCGCCAGCAGCTTGGTGGCCGGGACAGCCAACAATGAGCAGTTCTTC
cdr3_aa: CASSLVAGTANNEQFF

v_call: TRBV6-5
j_call: TRBJ1-6
clone_size: few
d_call: -
cdr3_nt: TGTGCCAGCAGTTACGTGGACGCCTATAATTCACCCCTCCACTTT
cdr3_aa: CASSYVDAYNSPLHF

v_call: TRBV28
j_call: TRBJ1-2
clone_size: -
d_call: TRBD1
cdr3_nt: TGTGCCAGCAGTTTTGGGGACAGGGGTGCTGGCTACACCTTC
cdr3_aa: CASSFGDRGAGYTF

v_call: TRBV6-5
j_call: TRBJ2-1
clone_size: -
d_call: -
cdr3_nt: TGTGCCAGCAGTTACCTCCGGGGCAAAGATGAGCAGTTCTTC
cdr3_aa: CASSYLRGKDEQFF

v_call: TRBV5-5
j_call: TRBJ2-7
clone_size: -
d_call: -
cdr3_nt: TGTGCCAGCAGCTTGGGCCAGGCCTCTGACGAGCAGTACTTC
cdr3_aa: CASSLGQASDEQYF

v_call: TRBV5-1
j_call: TRBJ2-5
clone_size: once
d_call: -
cdr3_nt: TGCGCCAGCAGCTTGGATCACATGGACGAGACCCAGTACTTC
cdr3_aa: CASSLDHMDETQYF

v_call: TRBV5-1
j_call: TRBJ2-5
clone_size: -
d_call: TRBD2
cdr3_nt: TGCGCCAGCAGCTTGGTAGCGGGAGAAGAGACCCAGTACTTC
cdr3_aa: CASSLVAGEETQYF

v_call: TRBV30
j_call: TRBJ2-1
clone_size: -
d_call: -
cdr3_nt: TGTGCCTGGAGTGGGGCGGGTCGTTACAATGAGCAGTTCTTC
cdr3_aa: CAWSGAGRYNEQFF

v_call: TRBV6-1
j_call: TRBJ1-5
clone_size: -
d_call: -
cdr3_nt: TGTGCCAGCAGTGGACCCCCGGACCCGACTCAGCCCCAGCATTTT
cdr3_aa: CASSGPPDPTQPQHF

v_call: TRBV2
j_call: TRBJ2-1
clone_size: -
d_call: -
cdr3_nt: TGTGCCGGCTCGGAGGGCCGGTACAATGAGCAGTTCTTC
cdr3_aa: CAGSEGRYNEQFF

v_call: TRBV30
j_call: TRBJ1-2
clone_size: -
d_call: -
cdr3_nt: TGTGCCTGGAGTGTAACAGCCCGCGTACACTATGGCTACACCTTC
cdr3_aa: CAWSVTARVHYGYTF

v_call: TRBV5-4
j_call: TRBJ2-7
clone_size: -
d_call: -
cdr3_nt: TGTGCCAGCAGCTTGCAGGGTTCATCCTACGAGCAGTACTTC
cdr3_aa: CASSLQGSSYEQYF

v_call: TRBV2
j_call: TRBJ2-3
clone_size: -
d_call: -
cdr3_nt: TGTGCCAGCACCCTCTGGAGAACAGATACGCAGTATTTT
cdr3_aa: CASTLWRTDTQYF

v_call: TRBV6-6
j_call: TRBJ2-7
clone_size: -
d_call: TRBD1
cdr3_nt: TGTGCCAGCCTCCGGGACAGGAGCTCCTACGAGCAGTACTTC
cdr3_aa: CASLRDRSSYEQYF

v_call: TRBV5-6
j_call: TRBJ1-4
clone_size: -
d_call: -
cdr3_nt: TGTGCCAGCAGCTTTGCAGGGGCAGAGGATGAAAAACTGTTTTTT
cdr3_aa: CASSFAGAEDEKLFF

v_call: TRBV7-3
j_call: TRBJ2-3
clone_size: -
d_call: -
cdr3_nt: TGTGCCAGCAGCCAGGGGCCGAGAGCGGATAGCACAGATACGCAGTATTTT
cdr3_aa: CASSQGPRADSTDTQYF

v_call: TRBV6-1
j_call: TRBJ2-7
clone_size: -
d_call: -
cdr3_nt: TGTGCCAGCAGTGAAAACAATCGGGTAGTCAGAGCCGAGCAGTACTTC
cdr3_aa: CASSENNRVVRAEQYF